What follows are 14 T cell receptor beta chains derived from one specimen sequenced in a study of T cell repertoires in cytomegalovirus infection. TCRdb independently ran MiXCR on the reads; one entry per CDR3 protein. The data contain fewer than 1,000,000 distinct CDR3 sequences, roughly 30% of them singletons. Their antigens remain unidentified. Sequences were derived from cultured CD8+ T cells from PBMCs, sampled from culture after CMV antigen stimulation. These receptors all stem from a human donor in good health (CMV status not recorded). Some clones in this sample may be carry-over from other donors' samples.

The table lists this clonotype with a count of one. The chain joins TRBV19 to TRBJ1-1; TRBD1 is a possible D gene (5 bases). The germline CDR1 and CDR2 sequences are LNHDA and SQIVND (reference sequence). V was cut by 7 bases and J by 4 bases, with 16 bases left in between. The CDR3 loop spans 14 amino acids. Here the CDR3 DNA reads TGTGCCAGTACCTACGGGGCCAAAGGCACTGAAGCTTTCTTT. This gives the protein CASTYGAKGTEAFF.

This clonotype was observed a handful of times. The V and J genes are TRBV10-3 and TRBJ1-2, with 9 bases lining up with TRBD1. J lost 0 bases, V lost 6 bases, and 8 bases had no gene match. This CDR3 is built from 16 residues. Germline V gives CDR1 ENHRY, CDR2 SYGVKD. CDR3: CAIRSGTGTSNYGYTF. CDR3 in DNA: TGTGCCATCAGATCCGGGACAGGGACTTCTAACTATGGCTACACCTTC.

The gene calls are TRBV6-2 or TRBV6-3 and TRBJ1-5; D gene uncertain. The V end was cut by 0 bases, the J end by 1 base, with 10 bases between. CDR1 MNHEY and CDR2 SVGEGT come from the germline V gene. This CDR3 region has 16 residues. The CDR3 here is CASSYSMGSSNQPQHF. The CDR3 DNA is TGTGCCAGCAGTTACTCGATGGGTTCGAGCAATCAGCCCCAGCATTTT.

This clonotype was seen more than once but under ten times. V gene TRBV11-2 combines with J gene TRBJ1-5; 8 bases agree with TRBD1. The CDR3 has 18 amino acids. CDR1 SGHAT and CDR2 FQNNGV come from the germline V gene. After removal of 6 bases from V and 0 bases from J, the junction contained 13 bases not matched to a gene. The CDR3 is CASRSSGGSLNSNQPQHF. The CDR3 region has the DNA TGTGCCAGCAGGTCGTCAGGGGGCTCACTAAATAGCAATCAGCCCCAGCATTTT.

The sample holds a few counts of this clonotype. The chain has TRBV19 and TRBJ1-1; no clear D gene. V was pared by 5 bases and J by 1 base, with 11 bases between. The germline V gene has CDR1 LNHDA and CDR2 SQIVND (reference sequence). The length of the CDR3 is 14 residues. The CDR3 protein is CASSEKRENTEAFF. The CDR3 DNA is TGTGCCAGTAGTGAGAAACGGGAGAACACTGAAGCTTTCTTT. Drawing the rest from reference TRBV19 and TRBJ1-1, the complete variable domain is DGGITQSPKYLFRKEGQNVTLSCEQNLNHDAMYWYRQDPGQGLRLIYYSQIVNDFQKGDIAEGYSVSREKKESFPLTVTSAQKNPTAFYLCASSEKRENTEAFFGQGTRLTVV.

The chain recombines TRBV20-1 with TRBJ1-5; 7 bases map to TRBD1. V shed 6 bases and J 3 bases; nucleotides not matched to a gene: 2. The length of the CDR3 is 12 residues. Germline CDR1 is DFQATT and CDR2 is SNEGSKA (reference sequence). CDR3 nucleotide sequence: TGCAGTGCGGGGACAGTCAATCAGCCCCAGCATTTT. This translates into CSAGTVNQPQHF.

This clonotype was counted once. The chain is built from TRBV19 and TRBJ1-1, with D tentatively TRBD1 (5 bases). This CDR3 is 15 amino acids long. Trimming left V 4 bases short and J 4 bases short, with 16 bases between. Germline V lookup: CDR1 LNHDA, CDR2 SQIVND (reference sequence). CDR3 in amino acids: CASSTREGPSTEAFF. CDR3 nucleotides: TGTGCCAGTAGTACCCGGGAGGGACCATCCACTGAAGCTTTCTTT.

The chain carries TRBV6-2 or TRBV6-3 and TRBJ2-2; TRBD1 aligns across 8 bases. Germline loops: CDR1 MNHEY, CDR2 SVGEGT. The V segment lost 2 bases and the J segment 1 base; nucleotides outside the gene matches: 3. The CDR3 totals 16 residues. CDR3 in DNA: TGTGCCAGCAGTTACGAGGGGACAGGGAACACCGGGGAGCTGTTTTTT. Encoded protein: CASSYEGTGNTGELFF.

This chain joins TRBV7-9 and TRBJ2-1; D might be TRBD1 (6 bases). V was clipped by 11 bases and J by 2 bases, with 10 bases between them. This CDR3 has 12 residues. Germline V gives CDR1 SEHNR, CDR2 FQNEAQ (reference sequence). CDR3 amino acids: CAFRTAYNEQFF. In DNA form, the CDR3 reads TGTGCCTTTCGGACAGCCTACAATGAGCAGTTCTTC.

In the case of this clonotype: The junction departs from germline at one end; a sequencing error may be responsible. The rearrangement uses TRBV7-7 and TRBJ2-1; no clear D gene. The CDR3 sequence is 14 residues long. Germline values: CDR1 SSHAT, CDR2 FNYEAQ (reference sequence). The DNA of the CDR3 is TGTGCTAGCAGCTCCTATGAGAACTACAATGAGCAGTTCTTC. It codes for CASSSYENYNEQFF.

This clonotype appeared many times. The gene calls are TRBV7-8 and TRBJ2-7, with D possibly being TRBD1 or TRBD2 (5 bases each). The CDR3 has 14 residues. CDR1 is SGHVS, CDR2 FQNEAQ, per germline. V was shortened by 0 bases and J by 10 bases, with 16 bases between the two germline ends. CDR3 residues: CASSLALGEQQQYF. The CDR3 DNA reads TGTGCCAGCAGCTTAGCTTTGGGGGAACAGCAACAGTACTTC.

This clonotype showed up just a few times. The chain combines TRBV28 with TRBJ2-7; the D is unclear. V dropped 1 base and J dropped 2 bases, with 9 bases sitting between them. This CDR3 has 14 amino acids. Germline-derived CDR1 and CDR2 are MDHEN and SYDVKM. The CDR3 sequence: CASSLFTSPYEQYV. The DNA for the CDR3 is TGTGCCAGCAGTTTATTTACGAGCCCCTACGAGCAGTACGTC.

The CDR3 bases are TGTGCCAGCAGTCGAGGCCGGGACTTAGTAGCCAAAAACATTCAGTACTTC. Its protein is CASSRGRDLVAKNIQYF. The chain links TRBV28 to TRBJ2-4; TRBD2 might be the D (6 bases). The germline gives CDR1 MDHEN, CDR2 SYDVKM. The V end was cut by 5 bases, the J end by 0 bases, with 17 bases between. This CDR3 is built from 17 residues. The full variable domain, its missing parts supplied by reference TRBV28 and TRBJ2-4, is DVKVTQSSRYLVKRTGEKVFLECVQDMDHENMFWYRQDPGLGLRLIYFSYDVKMKEKGDIPEGYSVSREKKERFSLILESASTNQTSMYLCASSRGRDLVAKNIQYFGAGTRLSVL.

V gene TRBV7-4 combines with J gene TRBJ1-1; D call uncertain. This CDR3 has 13 residues. The V end lost 1 base, the J end lost 8 bases, and 11 bases lay between the germline ends. Germline CDR1 SGHVT, CDR2 SQSDAQ. The CDR3: CASSLGGEREAFF. The DNA of the CDR3 is TGTGCCAGCAGCTTAGGGGGAGAGAGGGAAGCTTTCTTT.